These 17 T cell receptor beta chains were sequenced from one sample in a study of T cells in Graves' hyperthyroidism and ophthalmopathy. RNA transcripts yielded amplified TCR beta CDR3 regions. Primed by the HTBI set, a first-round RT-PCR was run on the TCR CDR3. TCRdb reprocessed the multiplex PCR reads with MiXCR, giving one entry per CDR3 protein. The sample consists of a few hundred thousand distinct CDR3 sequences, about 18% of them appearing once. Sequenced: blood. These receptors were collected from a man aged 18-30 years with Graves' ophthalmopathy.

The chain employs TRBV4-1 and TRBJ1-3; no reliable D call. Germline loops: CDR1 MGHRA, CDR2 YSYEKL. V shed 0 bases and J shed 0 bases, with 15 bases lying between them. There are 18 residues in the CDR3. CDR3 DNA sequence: TGCGCCAGCAGCCAAGATAGGAGCGGCACACTCTCTGGAAACACCATATATTTT. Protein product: CASSQDRSGTLSGNTIYF.

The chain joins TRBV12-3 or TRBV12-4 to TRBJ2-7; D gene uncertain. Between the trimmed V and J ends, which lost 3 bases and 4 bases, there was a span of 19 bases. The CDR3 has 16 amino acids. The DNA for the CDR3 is TGTGCCAGCAGTTTTCCGGCCTCGACCGATATTTACGAGCAGTACTTC. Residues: CASSFPASTDIYEQYF.

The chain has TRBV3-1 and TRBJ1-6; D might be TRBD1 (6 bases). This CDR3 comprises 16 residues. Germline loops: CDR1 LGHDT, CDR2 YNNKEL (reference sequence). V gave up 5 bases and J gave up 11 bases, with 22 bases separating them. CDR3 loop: CASSAPLTGSGTPLHF. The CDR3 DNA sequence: TGTGCCAGCAGCGCTCCCTTAACAGGGAGCGGTACACCCCTCCACTTT. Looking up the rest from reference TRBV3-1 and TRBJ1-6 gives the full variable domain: DTAVSQTPKYLVTQMGNDKSIKCEQNLGHDTMYWYKQDSKKFLKIMFSYNNKELIINETVPNRFSPKSPDKAHLNLHINSLELGDSAVYFCASSAPLTGSGTPLHFGNGTRLTVT.

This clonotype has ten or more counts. CDR3: CASTLGSQPQHF. As DNA, the CDR3 is TGTGCCAGCACCCTAGGGTCTCAGCCCCAGCATTTT. This chain joins TRBV2 and TRBJ1-5; D is undetermined. The V gene's germline CDR1 is SNHLY and CDR2 FYNNEI. The CDR3 sequence is 12 residues long. V was trimmed by 7 bases and J by 6 bases, leaving 10 bases between them.

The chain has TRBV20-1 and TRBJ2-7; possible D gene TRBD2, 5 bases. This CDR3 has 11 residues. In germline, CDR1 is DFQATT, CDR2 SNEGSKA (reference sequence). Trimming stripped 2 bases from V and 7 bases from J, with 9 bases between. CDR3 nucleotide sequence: TGCAGTGCTAGACCCCCGGGGGAGCAGTACTTC. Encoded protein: CSARPPGEQYF.

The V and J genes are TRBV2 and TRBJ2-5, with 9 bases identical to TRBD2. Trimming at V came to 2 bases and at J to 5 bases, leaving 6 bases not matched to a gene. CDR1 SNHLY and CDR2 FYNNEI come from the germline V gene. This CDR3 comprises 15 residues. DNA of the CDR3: TGTGCCAGCAGTGAAACGGCGGGAGGGCACGAGACCCAGTACTTC. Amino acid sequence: CASSETAGGHETQYF.

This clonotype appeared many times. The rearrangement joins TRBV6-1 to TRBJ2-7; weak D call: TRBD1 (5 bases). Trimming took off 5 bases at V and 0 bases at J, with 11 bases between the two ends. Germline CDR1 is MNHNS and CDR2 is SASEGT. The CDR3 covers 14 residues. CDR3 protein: CASSTQGNSYEQYF. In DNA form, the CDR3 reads TGTGCCAGCAGTACCCAGGGCAACTCCTACGAGCAGTACTTC.

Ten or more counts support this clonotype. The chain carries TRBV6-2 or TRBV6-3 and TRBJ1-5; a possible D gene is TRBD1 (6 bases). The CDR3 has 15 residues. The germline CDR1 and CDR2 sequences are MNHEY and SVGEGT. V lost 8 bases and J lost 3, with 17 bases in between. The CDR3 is CASQGLRDTNQPQHF. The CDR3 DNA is TGTGCCAGCCAGGGACTCAGGGACACCAATCAGCCCCAGCATTTT.

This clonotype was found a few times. CDR3: CASSYSDPGLGYGYTF. DNA for the CDR3: TGTGCCAGCAGTTACTCGGACCCGGGGCTCGGCTATGGCTACACCTTC. The rearrangement uses TRBV6-5 and TRBJ1-2, with D possibly TRBD1 on 5 matching bases. This CDR3 has 16 amino acids. In germline, CDR1 is MNHEY, CDR2 SVGAGI. The germline V and J ends were trimmed by 0 bases and 4 bases, with 15 bases remaining between them.

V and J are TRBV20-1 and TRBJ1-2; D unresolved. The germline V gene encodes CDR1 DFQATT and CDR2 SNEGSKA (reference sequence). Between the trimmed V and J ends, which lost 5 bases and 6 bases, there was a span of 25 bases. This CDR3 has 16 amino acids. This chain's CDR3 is CSAGLIGVEDLNGYTF. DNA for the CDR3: TGCAGTGCTGGTTTAATCGGGGTTGAGGATCTTAATGGCTACACCTTC.

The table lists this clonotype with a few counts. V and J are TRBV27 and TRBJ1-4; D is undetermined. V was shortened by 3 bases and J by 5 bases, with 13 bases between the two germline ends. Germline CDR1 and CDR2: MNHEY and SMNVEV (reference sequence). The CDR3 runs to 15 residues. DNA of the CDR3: TGTGCCAGCAGTTTCGCCGGGAGCCTGAATGAAAAACTGTTTTTT. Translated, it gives CASSFAGSLNEKLFF.

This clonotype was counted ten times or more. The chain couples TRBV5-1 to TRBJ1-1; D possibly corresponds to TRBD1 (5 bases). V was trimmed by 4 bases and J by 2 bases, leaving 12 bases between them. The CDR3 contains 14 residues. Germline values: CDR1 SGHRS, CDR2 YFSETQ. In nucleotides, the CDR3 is TGCGCCAGCAGCGCCGAGACAGTTAACACTGAAGCTTTCTTT. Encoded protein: CASSAETVNTEAFF.

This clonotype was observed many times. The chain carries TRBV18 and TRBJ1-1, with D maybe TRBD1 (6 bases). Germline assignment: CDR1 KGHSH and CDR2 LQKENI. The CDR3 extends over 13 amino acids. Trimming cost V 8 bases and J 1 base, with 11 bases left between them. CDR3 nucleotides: TGTGCCAGCCAGGACAGCCGGAACACTGAAGCTTTCTTT. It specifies CASQDSRNTEAFF.

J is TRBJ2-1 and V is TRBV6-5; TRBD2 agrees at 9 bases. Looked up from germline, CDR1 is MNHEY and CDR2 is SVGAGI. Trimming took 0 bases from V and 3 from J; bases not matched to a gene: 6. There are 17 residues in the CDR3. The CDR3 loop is CASSYSILAGNYNEQFF. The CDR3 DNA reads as TGTGCCAGCAGTTACTCGATACTAGCGGGTAACTACAATGAGCAGTTCTTC.

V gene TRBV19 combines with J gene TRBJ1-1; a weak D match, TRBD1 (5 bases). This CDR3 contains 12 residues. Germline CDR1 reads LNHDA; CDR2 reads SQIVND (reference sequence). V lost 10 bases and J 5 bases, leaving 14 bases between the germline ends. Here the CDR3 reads CATKIGETEAFF. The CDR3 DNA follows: TGTGCCACCAAAATAGGGGAGACTGAAGCTTTCTTT. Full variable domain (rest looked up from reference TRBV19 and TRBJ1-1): DGGITQSPKYLFRKEGQNVTLSCEQNLNHDAMYWYRQDPGQGLRLIYYSQIVNDFQKGDIAEGYSVSREKKESFPLTVTSAQKNPTAFYLCATKIGETEAFFGQGTRLTVV.

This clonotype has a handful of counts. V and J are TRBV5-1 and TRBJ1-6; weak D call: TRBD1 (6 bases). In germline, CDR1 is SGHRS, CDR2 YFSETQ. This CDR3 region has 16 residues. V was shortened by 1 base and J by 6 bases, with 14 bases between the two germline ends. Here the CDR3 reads CASSLMPGQGNSPLHF. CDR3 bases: TGCGCCAGCAGCTTGATGCCGGGACAAGGTAATTCACCCCTCCACTTT.

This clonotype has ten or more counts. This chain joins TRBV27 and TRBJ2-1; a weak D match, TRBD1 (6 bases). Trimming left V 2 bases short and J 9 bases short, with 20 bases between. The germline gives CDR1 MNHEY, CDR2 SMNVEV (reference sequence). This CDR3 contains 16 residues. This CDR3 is CASSLGAGVGVGEQFF. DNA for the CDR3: TGTGCCAGCAGTTTAGGCGCAGGGGTCGGGGTGGGTGAGCAGTTCTTC.